This is a list of T cell receptor beta chains from one sample in a study of CD8+ T cells in alopecia areata. Profiled with immunoSEQ multiplex PCR; TCRdb holds only in-frame clones, not every one. The repertoire holds about 140,000 clones, with 85% to 90% as singletons. Sequences were derived from CD8+ T cells sorted from blood, sampled at week 4, from a patient treated with tofacitinib. The origin of the receptors is a human donor with alopecia areata. Both conserved end residues are part of each CDR3. The D gene is left open where the match is weak. The listing skips clone size in some rows; elsewhere it reads once, few, many or a size class.

abundance: .
v_gene: TRBV6-5
j_gene: TRBJ1-1
d_gene: .
CDR3aa: CASSMMETEAFF
CDR3nt: TGTGCCAGCAGTATGATGGAGACTGAAGCTTTCTTT

abundance: .
v_gene: TRBV4-1
j_gene: TRBJ2-7
d_gene: TRBD2
CDR3aa: CASSQPPGTSGSSYEQYF
CDR3nt: TGCGCCAGCAGCCAACCGCCGGGGACTAGCGGGAGCTCCTACGAGCAGTACTTC

abundance: .
v_gene: TRBV7-2
j_gene: TRBJ2-7
d_gene: .
CDR3aa: CASSSGTAFYEQYF
CDR3nt: TGTGCCAGCAGCTCCGGGACGGCTTTCTACGAGCAGTACTTC

abundance: .
v_gene: TRBV9
j_gene: TRBJ2-1
d_gene: .
CDR3aa: CASSVEGEGLNEQFF
CDR3nt: TGTGCCAGCAGCGTCGAGGGGGAGGGACTCAATGAGCAGTTCTTC

abundance: few
v_gene: TRBV29-1
j_gene: TRBJ2-7
d_gene: TRBD2
CDR3aa: CSGRAGPGSYEQYF
CDR3nt: TGCAGCGGAAGAGCGGGGCCTGGTTCCTACGAGCAGTACTTC

abundance: few
v_gene: TRBV7-8
j_gene: TRBJ2-3
d_gene: .
CDR3aa: CASSATLKRTDTQYF
CDR3nt: TGTGCCAGCAGCGCGACTCTCAAACGCACAGATACGCAGTATTTT

abundance: few
v_gene: TRBV29-1
j_gene: TRBJ2-5
d_gene: .
CDR3aa: CSVVWGYQETQYF
CDR3nt: TGCAGCGTTGTTTGGGGGTACCAAGAGACCCAGTACTTC

abundance: .
v_gene: TRBV6-4
j_gene: TRBJ2-3
d_gene: .
CDR3aa: CASSGSNTDTQYF
CDR3nt: TGTGCCAGCAGTGGCTCTAACACAGATACGCAGTATTTT

abundance: .
v_gene: TRBV6-6
j_gene: TRBJ2-2
d_gene: .
CDR3aa: CASSYSDNTGELFF
CDR3nt: TGTGCCAGCAGTTACTCGGACAACACCGGGGAGCTGTTTTTT

abundance: .
v_gene: TRBV7-9
j_gene: TRBJ2-2
d_gene: .
CDR3aa: CASSHPGGGTGELFF
CDR3nt: TGTGCCAGCAGTCACCCGGGTGGTGGCACCGGGGAGCTGTTTTTT

abundance: once
v_gene: TRBV27
j_gene: TRBJ2-7
d_gene: .
CDR3aa: CASSLPGYEQYF
CDR3nt: TGTGCCAGCAGTTTACCCGGCTACGAGCAGTACTTC

abundance: .
v_gene: TRBV29-1
j_gene: TRBJ2-2
d_gene: .
CDR3aa: CSVDPGGAGTGELFF
CDR3nt: TGCAGCGTGGACCCGGGGGGCGCCGGCACCGGGGAGCTGTTTTTT

abundance: few
v_gene: TRBV7-9
j_gene: TRBJ2-5
d_gene: .
CDR3aa: CASSSALGDPETQYF
CDR3nt: TGTGCCAGCAGCTCAGCCCTGGGCGACCCAGAGACCCAGTACTTC

abundance: .
v_gene: TRBV5-1
j_gene: TRBJ2-1
d_gene: .
CDR3aa: CASSSLGSGSYNEQFF
CDR3nt: TGCGCCAGCAGCTCGCTGGGGAGCGGCTCCTACAATGAGCAGTTCTTC

abundance: .
v_gene: TRBV6-5
j_gene: TRBJ2-7
d_gene: TRBD1
CDR3aa: CASSYATGVSYEQYF
CDR3nt: TGTGCCAGCAGTTACGCTACAGGGGTTTCCTACGAGCAGTACTTC

abundance: .
v_gene: TRBV29-1
j_gene: TRBJ2-7
d_gene: .
CDR3aa: CSVGRGDSYEQYF
CDR3nt: TGCAGCGTGGGGAGGGGGGATTCCTACGAGCAGTACTTC

abundance: .
v_gene: TRBV4-1
j_gene: TRBJ1-2
d_gene: .
CDR3aa: CASSHGVSGRSFYGYTF
CDR3nt: TGCGCCAGCAGCCATGGTGTAAGCGGCCGATCCTTCTATGGCTACACCTTC

abundance: .
v_gene: TRBV4-1
j_gene: TRBJ1-1
d_gene: .
CDR3aa: CASSQDPPTPEGLF
CDR3nt: TGCGCCAGCAGCCAAGACCCCCCCACCCCTGAGGGGCTGTTT

abundance: .
v_gene: TRBV5-4
j_gene: TRBJ2-1
d_gene: TRBD1
CDR3aa: CASSPGGKNEQFF
CDR3nt: TGTGCCAGCAGCCCAGGGGGCAAAAATGAGCAGTTCTTC

abundance: .
v_gene: TRBV7-9
j_gene: TRBJ2-7
d_gene: .
CDR3aa: CASSLGQGLLYEQYF
CDR3nt: TGTGCCAGCAGCTTAGGCCAGGGCCTCTTATACGAGCAGTACTTC

abundance: few
v_gene: TRBV5-1
j_gene: TRBJ1-1
d_gene: TRBD1
CDR3aa: CASSSPGTGPYTEAFF
CDR3nt: TGCGCCAGCAGCTCACCCGGGACAGGCCCCTACACTGAAGCTTTCTTT

abundance: .
v_gene: TRBV7-3
j_gene: TRBJ2-1
d_gene: .
CDR3aa: CASSLLAAPEGAYNEQFF
CDR3nt: TGTGCCAGCAGCTTATTGGCGGCCCCGGAGGGCGCCTACAATGAGCAGTTCTTC

abundance: .
v_gene: TRBV19
j_gene: TRBJ2-2
d_gene: TRBD2
CDR3aa: CASSAASGGELFF
CDR3nt: TGTGCCAGTAGTGCGGCTAGCGGGGGGGAGCTGTTTTTT

abundance: .
v_gene: TRBV5-6
j_gene: TRBJ2-7
d_gene: .
CDR3aa: CASSLPGTPSYEQYF
CDR3nt: TGTGCCAGCAGCTTGCCCGGGACCCCCTCCTACGAGCAGTACTTC

abundance: .
v_gene: TRBV9
j_gene: TRBJ2-1
d_gene: TRBD2
CDR3aa: CASSVPQEAGANNEQFF
CDR3nt: TGTGCCAGCAGCGTACCCCAAGAAGCGGGAGCTAACAATGAGCAGTTCTTC

abundance: few
v_gene: TRBV29-1
j_gene: TRBJ2-1
d_gene: TRBD1
CDR3aa: CSVGGTGGGNEQFF
CDR3nt: TGCAGCGTTGGGGGGACAGGGGGTGGCAATGAGCAGTTCTTC

abundance: .
v_gene: TRBV15
j_gene: TRBJ1-5
d_gene: TRBD1
CDR3aa: CATSSTQGASQPQHF
CDR3nt: TGTGCCACCAGCAGTACTCAGGGGGCGAGTCAGCCCCAGCATTTT

abundance: .
v_gene: TRBV4-2
j_gene: TRBJ2-7
d_gene: TRBD1
CDR3aa: CASSPRQGSYEQYF
CDR3nt: TGTGCCAGCAGCCCTCGACAGGGTTCCTACGAGCAGTACTTC

abundance: .
v_gene: TRBV27
j_gene: TRBJ2-5
d_gene: .
CDR3aa: CAILDYSDGAQYF
CDR3nt: TGTGCCATCCTCGACTACTCTGATGGGGCCCAGTACTTC

abundance: .
v_gene: TRBV5-4
j_gene: TRBJ2-1
d_gene: .
CDR3aa: CASSSRNSYNEQFF
CDR3nt: TGTGCCAGCAGTTCTCGCAATTCCTACAATGAGCAGTTCTTC

abundance: .
v_gene: TRBV18
j_gene: TRBJ2-6
d_gene: .
CDR3aa: CASSPQGLGPGANVLTF
CDR3nt: TGTGCCAGCTCACCACAAGGGCTAGGACCTGGGGCCAACGTCCTGACTTTC

abundance: .
v_gene: TRBV4-1
j_gene: TRBJ2-3
d_gene: .
CDR3aa: CASSHFTDTQYF
CDR3nt: TGCGCCAGCAGCCACTTCACAGATACGCAGTATTTT

abundance: .
v_gene: TRBV4-1
j_gene: TRBJ2-7
d_gene: .
CDR3aa: CASSQDLRGANEQYF
CDR3nt: TGCGCCAGCAGCCAAGATCTCCGGGGGGCGAACGAGCAGTACTTC

abundance: once
v_gene: TRBV5-6
j_gene: TRBJ2-3
d_gene: .
CDR3aa: CASSRRMGAASTDTQYF
CDR3nt: TGTGCCAGCAGCCGTCGGATGGGGGCAGCGAGCACAGATACGCAGTATTTT

abundance: .
v_gene: TRBV29-1
j_gene: TRBJ2-7
d_gene: TRBD1
CDR3aa: CSARGTGSRYEQYF
CDR3nt: TGCAGCGCCCGGGGGACAGGGAGTCGATACGAGCAGTACTTC

abundance: .
v_gene: TRBV5-1
j_gene: TRBJ2-7
d_gene: .
CDR3aa: CASSDDQGLYEQYF
CDR3nt: TGCGCCAGCAGCGACGACCAGGGTCTCTACGAGCAGTACTTC

abundance: .
v_gene: TRBV27
j_gene: TRBJ2-7
d_gene: .
CDR3aa: CASSLSGYEQYF
CDR3nt: TGTGCCAGCAGTTTATCTGGCTACGAGCAGTACTTC

abundance: .
v_gene: TRBV7-6
j_gene: TRBJ2-5
d_gene: TRBD2
CDR3aa: CASSLASSGVQETQYF
CDR3nt: TGTGCCAGCAGCTTAGCCTCTAGCGGAGTCCAAGAGACCCAGTACTTC

abundance: .
v_gene: TRBV7-9
j_gene: TRBJ2-7
d_gene: .
CDR3aa: CASSSTQPYEQYF
CDR3nt: TGTGCCAGCAGCTCGACCCAGCCCTACGAGCAGTACTTC

abundance: .
v_gene: TRBV5-1
j_gene: TRBJ2-7
d_gene: .
CDR3aa: CASSAGDISYEQYF
CDR3nt: TGCGCCAGCAGCGCAGGGGACATTTCCTACGAGCAGTACTTC

abundance: .
v_gene: TRBV4-1
j_gene: TRBJ2-7
d_gene: TRBD2
CDR3aa: CASSQDKGLDTYEQYF
CDR3nt: TGCGCCAGCAGCCAAGACAAAGGACTAGATACCTACGAGCAGTACTTC

abundance: .
v_gene: TRBV6-5
j_gene: TRBJ2-5
d_gene: TRBD1
CDR3aa: CASTPSAGGETQYF
CDR3nt: TGTGCCAGCACCCCGTCCGCAGGGGGAGAGACCCAGTACTTC

abundance: once
v_gene: TRBV27
j_gene: TRBJ2-7
d_gene: TRBD1
CDR3aa: CASRPGQIAYEQYF
CDR3nt: TGTGCCAGCCGACCGGGACAGATAGCCTACGAGCAGTACTTC

abundance: .
v_gene: TRBV5-1
j_gene: TRBJ2-1
d_gene: .
CDR3aa: CASSLVSNEQFF
CDR3nt: TGCGCCAGCAGCTTGGTGAGCAATGAGCAGTTCTTC

abundance: .
v_gene: TRBV19
j_gene: TRBJ2-7
d_gene: TRBD2
CDR3aa: CASSIGTSSYEQYF
CDR3nt: TGTGCTAGTAGCATCGGGACTAGCAGCTACGAGCAGTACTTC

abundance: .
v_gene: TRBV27
j_gene: TRBJ1-2
d_gene: .
CDR3aa: CASSLNTYYGYTF
CDR3nt: TGTGCCAGCAGTTTGAACACCTACTATGGCTACACCTTC

abundance: .
v_gene: TRBV6-5
j_gene: TRBJ2-2
d_gene: .
CDR3aa: CASSYDLRGRTGELFF
CDR3nt: TGTGCCAGCAGTTACGATCTCCGGGGGCGTACCGGGGAGCTGTTTTTT